This is a list of T cell receptor beta chains from one sample in a study of post-analysis software for immune sequencing data. TCRdb reprocessed the PCR reads with MiXCR, giving one entry per CDR3 protein. The sample has 600,000 to 700,000 distinct CDR3 sequences; around 60% are singletons. Sequenced material: blood. These receptor sequences come from a girl aged 2 to 9 with multiple sclerosis. Both conserved end residues are part of each CDR3. D genes are given only for firm matches. Some rows mark clone size as missing; the rest say once, few, many or name a class of expanded clone.

J: TRBJ2-3
V: TRBV29-1
size: few
D: NA
DNA: TGCAGCGCTCCCCTGGCGTTCTCGGGCACAGATACGCAGTATTTT
CDR3: CSAPLAFSGTDTQYF

J: TRBJ1-1
V: TRBV7-2
size: NA
D: NA
DNA: TGTGCCAGCAGCTTAGAGGGACGGAAAGCTTTCTTT
CDR3: CASSLEGRKAFF

J: TRBJ2-1
V: TRBV6-5
size: NA
D: NA
DNA: TGTGCCAGCAGTCACCTCGGGTTTTCCTACAATAAGCAGTTCTTC
CDR3: CASSHLGFSYNKQFF

J: TRBJ1-2
V: TRBV2
size: few
D: NA
DNA: TGTGCCAGCAGTGTAAACGGACAAGCTAACTATGGCTACACCTTC
CDR3: CASSVNGQANYGYTF

J: TRBJ1-6
V: TRBV5-5
size: NA
D: NA
DNA: TGTGCCAGCAGCCCACTGACAGGCAGTTCACCCCTCCACTTT
CDR3: CASSPLTGSSPLHF

J: TRBJ2-3
V: TRBV20-1
size: few
D: NA
DNA: TGCAGTGCTAGAGTCAGGAGGGGCCAAGATACGCAGTATTTT
CDR3: CSARVRRGQDTQYF

J: TRBJ2-1
V: TRBV29-1
size: NA
D: TRBD1
DNA: TGCAGCGTTGAAGTACAGGGGGCGAATGAGCAGTTCTTC
CDR3: CSVEVQGANEQFF

J: TRBJ2-6
V: TRBV9
size: once
D: NA
DNA: TGTGCCAGCAGCCCCACGGGATCGACTGGGGCCAACGTCCTGACTTTC
CDR3: CASSPTGSTGANVLTF

J: TRBJ2-3
V: TRBV5-1
size: NA
D: TRBD2
DNA: TGCGCCAGCAGCGCAACCTCCGTGACTAGCGGGGTGGGAGATACGCAGTATTTT
CDR3: CASSATSVTSGVGDTQYF

J: TRBJ2-7
V: TRBV11-2
size: NA
D: NA
DNA: TGTGCCAGCAGCTTTGAGGAGGGCGAGCAGTACTTC
CDR3: CASSFEEGEQYF

J: TRBJ1-2
V: TRBV6-5
size: NA
D: TRBD1
DNA: TGTGCCAGCAGTTATCGACAGGGGCCCGCATATGGCTACACCTTC
CDR3: CASSYRQGPAYGYTF

J: TRBJ2-3
V: TRBV6-6
size: once
D: NA
DNA: TGTGCCAGCGCCCTAGCGACTAGCACAGATACGCAGTATTTT
CDR3: CASALATSTDTQYF

J: TRBJ2-5
V: TRBV30
size: once
D: TRBD1
DNA: TGTGCCTGGACTTTTTCCGGGACAGGGGTTGGGGAGACCCAGTACTTC
CDR3: CAWTFSGTGVGETQYF

J: TRBJ1-5
V: TRBV5-5
size: NA
D: NA
DNA: TGTGCCAGCAGCGAAGGCTCCTGGGGTAGGGATCAACCCCAGCATTTT
CDR3: CASSEGSWGRDQPQHF

J: TRBJ1-2
V: TRBV7-2
size: NA
D: NA
DNA: TGTGCCAGCAGCTTACTACCCGGCGGTAACTATGGCTACACCTTC
CDR3: CASSLLPGGNYGYTF